This T cell receptor beta chain was sequenced in a study of T cell repertoires in cytomegalovirus infection. About the study: Through public TCR beta signatures, both CMV infection and matching HLA type were indicated. Study results and caveats: Carriers of CMV plus the relevant HLA were identified by cumulative public TCR beta family frequency.

Concerning this clonotype itself: The antigen is undetermined.

The J segment lost 7 bases and the V segment lost 5 bases, leaving 9 bases of the junction unmatched. CDR1 and CDR2 from the germline V gene are LGHNA and YSLEER. The CDR3 is made up of 15 amino acids. Each CDR3 protein gets one entry after TCRdb re-called the reads with MiXCR. In the table there are some 700,000 distinct CDR3 sequences, about 33% of which are singletons. V gene TRBV4-3 combines with J gene TRBJ1-4; TRBD1 aligns across 8 bases. The TCR was taken from a human donor in good health (CMV status not recorded). Some clones in this sample may be carry-over from other donors' samples. The material sequenced was cultured PBMCs, taken from culture after CMV antigen stimulation. In nucleotides, the CDR3 is TGCGCCAGCAGCTCCCGGACAGGGACGGCTGAAAAACTGTTTTTT. The encoded protein is CASSSRTGTAEKLFF.